This T cell receptor beta chain stems from a study of T cell clonality in common variable immunodeficiency. This clone was counted ten times or more. Its antigen is unknown. The read ends 3 residues shy of where the CDR3 ends; the end is completed using the germline J gene. This CDR3 contains 16 residues. The germline CDR1 and CDR2 sequences are LNHDA and SQIVND (reference sequence). V dropped 0 bases and J dropped 3 bases, with 12 bases sitting between them. Notes on the study in general: In common variable immunodeficiency, TCR beta chains reportedly carried fewer deletions and N-nucleotide insertions. TCRbeta clonality was increased in CVID versus healthy controls.

Using immunoSEQ multiplex PCR, the repertoire was profiled, and TCRdb retains in-frame clones only, with some absent. The sample gives roughly 48,000 clones, none seen only once, and the top ten clones hold roughly 3.4%. The chain carries TRBV19 and TRBJ2-1; D perhaps matches TRBD2 (6 bases). The receptor's source is a person aged 18 to 75 in good health. Sequenced sample: peripheral blood mononuclear cells. CDR3 loop: CASSIERQGGYNEQFF. The CDR3 DNA, read in part, is TGTGCCAGTAGTATAGAACGGCAGGGAGGCTACAATGAG.